The sequence of this TCR beta chain was determined in a study of blood T cell repertoires in COVID-19. About the research overall: PBMCs, B-cell-depleted T cells, or T cells provided the cDNA or gDNA that made up the material.

The age range of participants was 18 to 89 years, with residence in about 25 US areas. Cohorts were based on clinical histories the participants reported. Authors' data handling: Amplification from reference gene primers served as the basis for estimated nucleated cell counts. Profiled with immunoSEQ multiplex PCR; TCRdb holds only in-frame clones, not every one. V and J calls and clone size are given by that table; D and trimming were obtained from the DNA. The sample yields fewer than 350,000 clones, about 89% seen once. V lost 0 bases to trimming and J lost 4 bases, with 14 bases between them. The CDR3 contains 16 residues. Looked up from germline, CDR1 is SGHNT and CDR2 is YYREEE (reference sequence).

Sequenced: PBMCs or T cells enriched from blood (not recorded which). The chain combines TRBV5-4 with TRBJ1-3; D might be TRBD1 (5 bases). This TCR was sampled from a woman in her thirties or forties who had recovered from COVID-19. The CDR3 DNA follows: TGTGCCAGCAGCTTGGGGCAGCCTCAGGGAGGAAACACCATATATTTT. Protein product: CASSLGQPQGGNTIYF.